This T cell receptor (beta chain) was sequenced during a study of Graves' ophthalmopathy and Graves' hyperthyroidism. Germline loops: CDR1 DFQATT, CDR2 SNEGSKA (reference sequence). This CDR3 region has 15 residues. Other autoimmune diseases, uncontrolled infections, pregnancy and lactation each led to patient exclusion. The authors diagnosed from clinical symptoms, serum thyroxine, TRAb, thyroid ultrasound and orbital computed tomography. RNA transcripts were the source from which TCR beta CDR3 regions were amplified. HTBI-primed first-round RT-PCR preceded second-round multiplex PCR. TCRdb independently ran MiXCR on the multiplex PCR reads; one entry per CDR3 protein. The table shows about 740,000 distinct CDR3 sequences, with approximately 40% occurring only once.

The chain combines TRBV20-1 with TRBJ2-5; the match to TRBD2 covers 8 bases. Material: peripheral blood. The receptor's source is an adult man with Graves' ophthalmopathy. CDR3 sequence: CISAGGRGPQETQYF. The DNA for the CDR3 is TGCATCAGCGCGGGGGGCCGGGGGCCGCAAGAGACCCAGTACTTC.